The 22 T cell receptor beta chains in this list originate from one sample, sequenced in a study of early T cells in non-severe SARS-CoV-2 infection. TCRdb redid the calling of the 5' RACE reads with MiXCR, one entry per CDR3 protein. The table has over 50,000 distinct CDR3 sequences, 10% to 15% seen once. The source material was whole blood. Receptors originate from an adult who was a healthcare worker with PCR-confirmed SARS-CoV-2 infection or an uninfected control (not recorded which).

This clonotype was detected many times. CDR3 nucleotides: TGTGCCAGCAGTTTATTGGGGACAGTGGGCCACGAGCAGTACTTC. Protein product: CASSLLGTVGHEQYF. This chain links TRBV28 with TRBJ2-7; TRBD1 agrees at 7 bases. This CDR3 comprises 15 residues. Germline CDR1 and CDR2: MDHEN and SYDVKM. Germline trimming cut 1 base from V and 5 bases from J; bases unmatched to any gene: 8.

The V and J genes are TRBV5-5 and TRBJ1-6; D gene ambiguous. Per germline, CDR1 SGHKS and CDR2 YYEKEE (reference sequence). The length of the CDR3 is 16 residues. The V end lost 2 bases, the J end lost 4 bases, and 13 bases lay between the germline ends. The CDR3 bases are TGTGCCAGCAGCTTTTCGGTGAGGGATTATAATTCACCCCTCCACTTT. Protein product: CASSFSVRDYNSPLHF.

This clonotype was observed many times. V is TRBV10-3 and J is TRBJ1-1; 9 positions match TRBD1. With V trimmed by 0 bases and J by 0 bases, 5 bases remained unmatched. The CDR3 spans 17 residues. Germline CDR1 is ENHRY and CDR2 is SYGVKD. CDR3 in amino acids: CAISESRTGGLNTEAFF. The CDR3 nucleotides read TGTGCCATCAGTGAGTCTCGAACAGGGGGCTTGAACACTGAAGCTTTCTTT.

This clonotype has a handful of counts. CDR3 DNA: TGTGCCAGCAGTTATTTGGGACAGACGAACACTGAAGCTTTCTTT. Translating gives CASSYLGQTNTEAFF. This chain links TRBV27 with TRBJ1-1; TRBD1 matches at 7 bases. The CDR3 totals 15 residues. Germline V gene lookup returns CDR1 MNHEY and CDR2 SMNVEV (reference sequence). The V segment lost 4 bases and the J segment 1 base; nucleotides outside the gene matches: 6.

This clonotype was detected only a few times. The chain recombines TRBV20-1 with TRBJ1-1; 8 bases map to TRBD1. Trimming at V came to 4 bases and at J to 2 bases, leaving 6 bases not matched to a gene. The CDR3 runs to 14 residues. Germline V gives CDR1 DFQATT, CDR2 SNEGSKA (reference sequence). CDR3 residues: CSAKGDRTNTEAFF. The CDR3 nucleotides are TGCAGTGCTAAGGGGGACAGGACTAACACTGAAGCTTTCTTT.

This clonotype was seen repeatedly, ten times or more. This chain links TRBV12-5 with TRBJ1-3; 8 positions match TRBD1. V lost 5 bases, J lost 6 bases, and 18 bases stayed unmatched. The V gene's germline CDR1 is LGHNT and CDR2 FRNRAP. This CDR3 is built from 18 residues. The DNA of the CDR3 is TGTGCTAGTGGTGCCGGACTACGACAGGGACAGGCTGAAAACACCATATATTTT. It specifies CASGAGLRQGQAENTIYF.

This clonotype showed up many times. The chain is built from TRBV5-5 and TRBJ1-3, with D uncertain. The length of the CDR3 is 16 residues. Germline V gene data show CDR1 as SGHKS and CDR2 as YYEKEE (reference sequence). V lost 1 base and J lost 6, with 17 bases in between. The CDR3 loop is CASSLRPSRTENTIYF. CDR3 nucleotide sequence: TGTGCCAGCAGCTTGAGGCCCTCGCGGACGGAAAACACCATATATTTT.

This clonotype was recorded once. CDR3 nucleotides: TGTGCCAGCAGCGTAGGTCCGGAGGCGGGTGAGCAGTACTTC. The encoded protein is CASSVGPEAGEQYF. This chain connects TRBV9 to TRBJ2-7, with a tentative D call TRBD2 (5 bases). From germline, CDR1 is SGDLS and CDR2 YYNGEE. This CDR3 is 14 amino acids long. V dropped 0 bases and J dropped 7 bases, with 14 bases sitting between them.

This clonotype was seen many times. The CDR3 sequence: CASSSQGAGDTEAFF. In DNA form, the CDR3 reads TGCGCCAGCAGCTCACAGGGGGCTGGTGACACTGAAGCTTTCTTT. This chain links TRBV5-1 with TRBJ1-1, with 9 nucleotides matching TRBD1. Germline V CDR1 and CDR2: SGHRS, YFSETQ. There are 15 residues in the CDR3. J lost 3 bases, V lost 3 bases, and 6 bases had no gene match.

This chain connects TRBV29-1 to TRBJ1-2; D remains unclear. The CDR3 contains 8 residues. Trimming shortened V by 7 bases and J by 8 bases, and 5 bases separated the two germline ends. Germline loops: CDR1 SQVTM, CDR2 ANQGSEA. The CDR3 region has the DNA TGCAGCGCTGGGGGCTACACCTTC. Its translation: CSAGGYTF.

The rearrangement uses TRBV20-1 and TRBJ2-7, with no clear D. The ends were cut back, 0 bases at V and 0 bases at J, with 15 bases in the middle. The CDR3 loop spans 16 amino acids. CDR1 and CDR2 (germline): DFQATT, SNEGSKA (reference sequence). CDR3 residues: CSARDLESASSYEQYF. CDR3 sequence (DNA): TGCAGTGCTAGAGATCTGGAGTCGGCTAGCTCCTACGAGCAGTACTTC.

This clonotype was seen many times. The chain employs TRBV20-1 and TRBJ2-5, with 12 positions matching TRBD2. CDR1 and CDR2 from the germline V gene are DFQATT and SNEGSKA (reference sequence). The J segment lost 4 bases and the V segment lost 7 bases, leaving 13 bases of the junction unmatched. The CDR3 contains 16 residues. CDR3 loop: CSVIRMTSGGRETQYF. As DNA, the CDR3 is TGCAGTGTCATACGGATGACTAGCGGGGGTCGAGAGACCCAGTACTTC.

This clonotype showed up many times. This chain joins TRBV25-1 and TRBJ1-5; D remains ambiguous. V was trimmed by 1 base and J by 1 base, leaving 5 bases between them. CDR3 length equals 14 residues. CDR1 is MGHDK and CDR2 is SYGVNS in the germline V gene. The CDR3 reads CASSEWGSNQPQHF. For the CDR3, the DNA is TGTGCCAGCAGTGAATGGGGAAGCAATCAGCCCCAGCATTTT.

The rearrangement uses TRBV25-1 and TRBJ2-5; D remains ambiguous. V dropped 4 bases and J dropped 4 bases, with 4 bases sitting between them. This CDR3 has 11 amino acids. Germline CDR1 and CDR2: MGHDK and SYGVNS. In nucleotides, the CDR3 is TGTGCCAGCAGTGTGTCAGAGACCCAGTACTTC. It codes for CASSVSETQYF.

This clonotype was counted between two and nine times. The gene calls are TRBV5-7 and TRBJ2-7; D is tentatively TRBD1 or TRBD2 (5 bases each). TRBV5-7 is reported as an ORF; its role is uncertain. This CDR3 is built from 14 residues. Trimming cost V 0 bases and J 11 bases, with 18 bases left between them. The CDR3 DNA sequence: TGTGCCAGCAGCTTGGGGGGACGGACCCTACGAAAGTACTTC. This gives the protein CASSLGGRTLRKYF.

At least ten counts were recorded for this clonotype. The chain recombines TRBV19 with TRBJ2-1; D tentatively reads TRBD1 or TRBD2 (5 bases each). V was shortened by 2 bases and J by 8 bases, with 13 bases between the two germline ends. There are 14 residues in the CDR3. Germline CDR1 reads LNHDA; CDR2 reads SQIVND (reference sequence). The CDR3 region is CASSIIGASYEQFF. CDR3 sequence (DNA): TGTGCCAGTAGTATAATCGGGGCCTCGTATGAGCAGTTCTTC.

This clonotype was seen repeatedly, ten times or more. J is TRBJ2-3 and V is TRBV7-9; TRBD1 is a possible D gene (6 bases). The CDR3 consists of 12 residues. V lost 5 bases to trimming and J lost 14 bases, with 17 bases between them. CDR1 SEHNR and CDR2 FQNEAQ come from the germline V gene (reference sequence). The CDR3 is CASSPTGQIRYF. The CDR3 bases are TGTGCCAGCAGCCCAACCGGACAGATTCGGTATTTT. The variable domain in full, completed from reference TRBV7-9 and TRBJ2-3, reads DTGVSQNPRHKITKRGQNVTFRCDPISEHNRLYWYRQTLGQGPEFLTYFQNEAQLEKSRLLSDRFSAERPKGSFSTLEIQRTEQGDSAMYLCASSPTGQIRYFGPGTRLTVL.

The table lists this clonotype with a few counts. This sequence joins TRBV18 and TRBJ1-3, with D tentatively TRBD1 (5 bases). V was clipped by 1 base and J by 0 bases, with 7 bases between them. The CDR3 runs to 15 residues. Germline V gene data show CDR1 as KGHSH and CDR2 as LQKENI. The CDR3 protein is CASSPRGDSGNTIYF. The CDR3, as DNA: TGTGCCAGCTCACCACGGGGGGACTCTGGAAACACCATATATTTT.

Note on this clonotype: A much more abundant neighbour one base away suggests this may be a read error. J is TRBJ2-1 and V is TRBV11-2, with 9 bases identical to TRBD1. Germline V gene lookup returns CDR1 SGHAT and CDR2 FQNNGV. The CDR3 covers 17 residues. CDR3 amino acids: CAGSLMRTGVRYNEQFF. The CDR3 region has the DNA TGTGCCGGCAGCTTAATGCGGACAGGGGTACGATACAATGAGCAGTTCTTC. Full variable domain (missing parts from reference TRBV11-2 and TRBJ2-1): EAGVAQSPRYKIIEKRQSVAFWCNPISGHATLYWYQQILGQGPKLLIQFQNNGVVDDSQLPKDRFSAERLKGVDSTLKIQPAKLEDSAVYLCAGSLMRTGVRYNEQFFGPGTRLTVL.

This chain connects TRBV12-3 or TRBV12-4 to TRBJ2-2, with TRBD2 matching 12 bases. The CDR3 sequence is 17 residues long. With V trimmed by 2 bases and J by 6 bases, 7 bases remained unmatched. The CDR3, as DNA: TGTGCCAGCAGTTTAAGACTAGCGGGAGTTTTGTCCGGGGAGCTGTTTTTT. Translated: CASSLRLAGVLSGELFF.

This clonotype has just a few counts. This chain links TRBV14 with TRBJ2-3; the D is unclear. The germline V gene encodes CDR1 SGHDN and CDR2 FVKESK. V was cut by 2 bases and J by 3 bases, with 9 bases left in between. The CDR3 sequence is 14 residues long. Here the CDR3 DNA reads TGTGCCAGCAGCCAATATTTGACTACAGATACGCAGTATTTT. It encodes CASSQYLTTDTQYF.

This clonotype occurred many times. The rearrangement uses TRBV11-2 and TRBJ1-4; D ambiguous. CDR1 is SGHAT, CDR2 FQNNGV, per germline. The CDR3 spans 11 residues. V was cut by 5 bases and J by 10 bases, with 8 bases left in between. CDR3 protein: CASSLHGKLFF. The CDR3 region has the DNA TGTGCCAGCAGCCTTCACGGAAAACTGTTTTTT. The entire variable domain, with the rest obtained from reference TRBV11-2 and TRBJ1-4, is as follows: EAGVAQSPRYKIIEKRQSVAFWCNPISGHATLYWYQQILGQGPKLLIQFQNNGVVDDSQLPKDRFSAERLKGVDSTLKIQPAKLEDSAVYLCASSLHGKLFFGSGTQLSVL.